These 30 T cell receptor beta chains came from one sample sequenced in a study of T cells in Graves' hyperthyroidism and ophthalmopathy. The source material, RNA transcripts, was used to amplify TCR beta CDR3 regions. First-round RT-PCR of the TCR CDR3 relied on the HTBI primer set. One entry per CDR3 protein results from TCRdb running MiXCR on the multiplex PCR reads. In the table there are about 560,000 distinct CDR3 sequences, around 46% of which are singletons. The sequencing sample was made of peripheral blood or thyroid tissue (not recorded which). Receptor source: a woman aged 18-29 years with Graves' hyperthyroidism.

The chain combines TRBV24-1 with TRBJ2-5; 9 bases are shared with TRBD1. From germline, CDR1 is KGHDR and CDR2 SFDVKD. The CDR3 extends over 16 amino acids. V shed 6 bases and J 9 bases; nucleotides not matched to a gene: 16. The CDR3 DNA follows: TGTGCCACCAGTCACTCCGGGACAGGGTTGGGGCAGCCCCAGTACTTC. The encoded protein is CATSHSGTGLGQPQYF.

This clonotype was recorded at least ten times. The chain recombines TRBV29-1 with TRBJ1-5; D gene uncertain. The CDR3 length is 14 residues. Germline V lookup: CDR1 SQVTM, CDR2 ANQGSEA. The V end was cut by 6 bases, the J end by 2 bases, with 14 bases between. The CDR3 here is CSVSLAGGNQPQHF. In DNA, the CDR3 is TGCAGCGTGTCATTGGCGGGAGGCAATCAGCCCCAGCATTTT.

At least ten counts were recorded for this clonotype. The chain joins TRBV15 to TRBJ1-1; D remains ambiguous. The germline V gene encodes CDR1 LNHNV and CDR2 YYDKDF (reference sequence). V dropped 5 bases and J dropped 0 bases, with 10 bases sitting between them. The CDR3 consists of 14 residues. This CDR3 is CATSRPAVNTEAFF. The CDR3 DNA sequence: TGTGCCACCAGCCGACCTGCAGTGAACACTGAAGCTTTCTTT. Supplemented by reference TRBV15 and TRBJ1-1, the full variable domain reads DAMVIQNPRYQVTQFGKPVTLSCSQTLNHNVMYWYQQKSSQAPKLLFHYYDKDFNNEADTPDNFQSRRPNTSFCFLDIRSPGLGDTAMYLCATSRPAVNTEAFFGQGTRLTVV.

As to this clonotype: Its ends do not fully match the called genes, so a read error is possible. The CDR3 DNA is TGTGCCATCAGTTACCGTGGGGCTAGCGGGAGGTTCCAAGAGACCCAGTACTTC. Translation: CAISYRGASGRFQETQYF. V gene TRBV2 combines with J gene TRBJ2-5; 11 bases agree with TRBD2. This CDR3 is built from 18 residues. CDR1 is SNHLY, CDR2 FYNNEI, per germline.

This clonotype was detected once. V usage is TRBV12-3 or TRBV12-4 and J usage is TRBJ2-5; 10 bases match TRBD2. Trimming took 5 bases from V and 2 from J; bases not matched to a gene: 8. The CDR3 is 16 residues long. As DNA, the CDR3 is TGTGCCAGCAGTCGTGGGGCTAGCGGGAGTCAAGAGACCCAGTACTTC. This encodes CASSRGASGSQETQYF.

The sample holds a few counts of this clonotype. In DNA form, the CDR3 reads TGTGCCAGCAGCTCCAGCGTAAATAGCAATCAGCCCCAGCATTTT. Encoded protein: CASSSSVNSNQPQHF. The rearrangement uses TRBV7-8 and TRBJ1-5; D not certain. Germline loops: CDR1 SGHVS, CDR2 FQNEAQ. The CDR3 contains 15 residues. The V end was cut by 4 bases, the J end by 0 bases, with 10 bases between.

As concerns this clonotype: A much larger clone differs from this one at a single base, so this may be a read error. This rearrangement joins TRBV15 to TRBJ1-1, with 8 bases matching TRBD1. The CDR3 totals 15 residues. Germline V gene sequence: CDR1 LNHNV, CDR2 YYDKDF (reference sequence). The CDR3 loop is CATSRDRGLNTEASF. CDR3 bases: TGTGCCACCAGCAGAGACAGGGGGCTAAACACTGAAGCTTCCTTT.

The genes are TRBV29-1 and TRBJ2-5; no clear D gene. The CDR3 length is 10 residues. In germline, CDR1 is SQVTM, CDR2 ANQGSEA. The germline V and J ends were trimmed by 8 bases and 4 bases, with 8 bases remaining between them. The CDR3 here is CSQAGETQYF. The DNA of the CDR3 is TGCAGCCAAGCCGGAGAGACCCAGTACTTC.

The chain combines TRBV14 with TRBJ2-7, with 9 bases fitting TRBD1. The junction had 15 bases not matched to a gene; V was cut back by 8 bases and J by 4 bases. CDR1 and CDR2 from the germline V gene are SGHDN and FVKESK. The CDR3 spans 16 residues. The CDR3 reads CASSPPGQGLLYEQYF. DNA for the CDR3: TGTGCCAGCTCACCACCGGGACAGGGCCTTTTGTACGAGCAGTACTTC.

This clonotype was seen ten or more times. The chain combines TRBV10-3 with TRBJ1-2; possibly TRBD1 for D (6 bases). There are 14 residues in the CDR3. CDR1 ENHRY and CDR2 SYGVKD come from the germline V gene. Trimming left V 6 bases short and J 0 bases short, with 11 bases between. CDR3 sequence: CAISFGQPNYGYTF. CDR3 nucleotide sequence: TGTGCCATCAGCTTCGGACAGCCTAACTATGGCTACACCTTC.

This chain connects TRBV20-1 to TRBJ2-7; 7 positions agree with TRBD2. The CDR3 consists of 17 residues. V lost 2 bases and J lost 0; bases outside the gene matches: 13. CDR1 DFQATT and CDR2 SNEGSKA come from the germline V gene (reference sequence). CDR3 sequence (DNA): TGCAGTGCTAGATCTACTAGCGACCCTTCCCTCTCCTACGAGCAGTACTTC. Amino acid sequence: CSARSTSDPSLSYEQYF.

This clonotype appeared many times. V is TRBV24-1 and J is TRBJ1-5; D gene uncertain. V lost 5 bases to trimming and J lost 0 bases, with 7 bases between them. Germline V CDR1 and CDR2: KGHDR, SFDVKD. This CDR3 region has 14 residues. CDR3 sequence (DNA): TGTGCCACCAGTGCGCCACCTAGCAATCAGCCCCAGCATTTT. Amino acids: CATSAPPSNQPQHF.

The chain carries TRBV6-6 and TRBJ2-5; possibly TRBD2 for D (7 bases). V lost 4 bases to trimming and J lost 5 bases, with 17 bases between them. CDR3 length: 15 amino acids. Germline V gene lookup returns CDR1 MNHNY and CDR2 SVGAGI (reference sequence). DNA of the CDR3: TGTGCCAGCAGTTCCCAGAGGGGGGGCGGCGAGACCCAGTACTTC. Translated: CASSSQRGGGETQYF.

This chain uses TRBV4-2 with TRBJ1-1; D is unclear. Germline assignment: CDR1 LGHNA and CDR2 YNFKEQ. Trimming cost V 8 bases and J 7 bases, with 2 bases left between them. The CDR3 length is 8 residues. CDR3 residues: CASFEAFF. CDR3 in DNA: TGTGCCAGCTTTGAAGCTTTCTTT.

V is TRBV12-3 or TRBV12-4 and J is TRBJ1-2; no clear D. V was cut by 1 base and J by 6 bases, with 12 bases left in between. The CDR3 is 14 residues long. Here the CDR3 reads CASSLEQLGNGYTF. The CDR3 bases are TGTGCCAGCAGTTTAGAACAGCTCGGGAATGGCTACACCTTC.

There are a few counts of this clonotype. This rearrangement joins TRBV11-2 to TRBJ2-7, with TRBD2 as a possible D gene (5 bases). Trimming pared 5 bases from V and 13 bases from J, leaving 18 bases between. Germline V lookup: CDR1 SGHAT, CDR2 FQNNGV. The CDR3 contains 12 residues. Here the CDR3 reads CASSPDRAAGYF. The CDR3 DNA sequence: TGTGCCAGCAGCCCCGACCGGGCCGCGGGCTACTTC.

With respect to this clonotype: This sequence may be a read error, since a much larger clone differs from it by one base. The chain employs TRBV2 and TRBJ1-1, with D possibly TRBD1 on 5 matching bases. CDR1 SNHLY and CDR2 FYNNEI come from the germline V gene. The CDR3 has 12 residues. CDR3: CASREGDTEAFF. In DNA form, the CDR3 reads TGTGCCAGCAGGGAAGGGGACACTGAAGCTTTCTTT.

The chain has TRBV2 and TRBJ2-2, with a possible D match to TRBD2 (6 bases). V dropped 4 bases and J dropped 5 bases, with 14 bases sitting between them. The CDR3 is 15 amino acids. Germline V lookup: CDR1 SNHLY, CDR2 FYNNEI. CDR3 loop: CASSAPGLLTGELFF. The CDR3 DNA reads TGTGCCAGCAGTGCCCCGGGACTTTTAACCGGGGAGCTGTTTTTT. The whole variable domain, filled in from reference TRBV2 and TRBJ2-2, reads EPEVTQTPSHQVTQMGQEVILRCVPISNHLYFYWYRQILGQKVEFLVSFYNNEISEKSEIFDDQFSVERPDGSNFTLKIRSTKLEDSAMYFCASSAPGLLTGELFFGEGSRLTVL.

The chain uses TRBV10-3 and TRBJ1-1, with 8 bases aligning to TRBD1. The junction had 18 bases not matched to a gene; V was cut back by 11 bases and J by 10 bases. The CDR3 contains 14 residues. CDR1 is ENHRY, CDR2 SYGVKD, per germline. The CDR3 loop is CAGREGRDRSRAFF. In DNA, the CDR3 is TGTGCCGGCAGGGAAGGTCGGGACAGGTCGAGAGCTTTCTTT.

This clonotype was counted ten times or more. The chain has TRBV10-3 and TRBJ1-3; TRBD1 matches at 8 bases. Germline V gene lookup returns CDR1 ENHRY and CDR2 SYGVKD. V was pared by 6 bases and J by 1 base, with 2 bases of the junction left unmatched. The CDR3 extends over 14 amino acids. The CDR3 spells CAISGTGSGNTIYF. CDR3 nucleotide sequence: TGTGCCATCAGCGGGACAGGTTCTGGAAACACCATATATTTT.

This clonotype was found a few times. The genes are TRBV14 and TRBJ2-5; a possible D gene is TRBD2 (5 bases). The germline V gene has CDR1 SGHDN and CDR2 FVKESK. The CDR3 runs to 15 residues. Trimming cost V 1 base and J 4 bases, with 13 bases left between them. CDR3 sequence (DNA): TGTGCCAGCAGCCAAGTAGGGAGACGGACAGAGACCCAGTACTTC. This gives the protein CASSQVGRRTETQYF. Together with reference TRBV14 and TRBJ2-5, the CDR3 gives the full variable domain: EAGVTQFPSHSVIEKGQTVTLRCDPISGHDNLYWYRRVMGKEIKFLLHFVKESKQDESGMPNNRFLAERTGGTYSTLKVQPAELEDSGVYFCASSQVGRRTETQYFGPGTRLLVL.

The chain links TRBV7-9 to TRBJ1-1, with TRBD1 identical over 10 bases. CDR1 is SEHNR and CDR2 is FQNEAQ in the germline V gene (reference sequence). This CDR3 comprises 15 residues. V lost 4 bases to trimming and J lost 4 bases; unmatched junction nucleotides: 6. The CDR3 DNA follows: TGTGCCAGCAGCTCGGGACAGGGGCCCCGCACTGAAGCTTTCTTT. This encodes CASSSGQGPRTEAFF.

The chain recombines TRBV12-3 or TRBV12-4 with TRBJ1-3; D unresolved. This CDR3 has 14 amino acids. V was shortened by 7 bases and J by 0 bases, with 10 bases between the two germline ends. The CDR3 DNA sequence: TGTGCCAGCAAGAGCAGCACCTCTGGAAACACCATATATTTT. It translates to CASKSSTSGNTIYF.

The CDR3 protein is CASSEVGTGGRNSPLHF. The CDR3 bases are TGTGCCAGCAGTGAAGTGGGGACAGGGGGCCGAAATTCACCCCTCCACTTT. This chain joins TRBV25-1 and TRBJ1-6; 12 bases line up with TRBD1. With V trimmed by 2 bases and J by 7 bases, 6 bases remained unmatched. This CDR3 is built from 17 residues. CDR1 is MGHDK and CDR2 is SYGVNS in the germline V gene.

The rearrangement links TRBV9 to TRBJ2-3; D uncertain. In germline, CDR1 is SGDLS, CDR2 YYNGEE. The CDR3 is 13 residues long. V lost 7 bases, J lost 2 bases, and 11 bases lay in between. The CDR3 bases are TGTGCCAGCGGCGGCACTTTCACAGATACGCAGTATTTT. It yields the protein CASGGTFTDTQYF.

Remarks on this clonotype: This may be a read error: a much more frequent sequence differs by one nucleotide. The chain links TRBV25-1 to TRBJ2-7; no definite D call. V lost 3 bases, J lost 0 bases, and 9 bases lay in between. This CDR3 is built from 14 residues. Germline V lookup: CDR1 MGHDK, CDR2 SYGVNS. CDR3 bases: TGTGCCAGCAGTGATTGGGCTAGCTCCTACGAGCAGTACTTC. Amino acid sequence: CASSDWASSYEQYF.

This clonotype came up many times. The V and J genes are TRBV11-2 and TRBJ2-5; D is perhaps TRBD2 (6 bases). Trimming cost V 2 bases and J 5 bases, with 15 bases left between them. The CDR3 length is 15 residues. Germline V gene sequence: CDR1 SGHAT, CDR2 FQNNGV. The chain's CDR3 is CASSLSPVAGETQYF. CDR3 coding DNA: TGTGCCAGCAGCTTAAGTCCGGTGGCGGGGGAGACCCAGTACTTC.

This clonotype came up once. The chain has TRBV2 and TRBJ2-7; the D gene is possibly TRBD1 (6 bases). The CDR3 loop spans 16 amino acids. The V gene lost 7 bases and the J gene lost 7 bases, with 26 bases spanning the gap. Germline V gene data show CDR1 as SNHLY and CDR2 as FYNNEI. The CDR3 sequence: CASIPADSAVPLEQYF. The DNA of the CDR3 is TGTGCCAGCATTCCTGCGGACAGCGCCGTTCCCCTAGAGCAGTACTTC.

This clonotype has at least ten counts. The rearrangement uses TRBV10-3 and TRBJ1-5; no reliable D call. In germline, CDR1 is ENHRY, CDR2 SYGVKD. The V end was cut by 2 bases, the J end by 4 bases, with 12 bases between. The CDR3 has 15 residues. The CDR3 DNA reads TGTGCCATCAGTGAGCAGTTATACTCGAATCAGCCCCAGCATTTT. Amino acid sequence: CAISEQLYSNQPQHF.

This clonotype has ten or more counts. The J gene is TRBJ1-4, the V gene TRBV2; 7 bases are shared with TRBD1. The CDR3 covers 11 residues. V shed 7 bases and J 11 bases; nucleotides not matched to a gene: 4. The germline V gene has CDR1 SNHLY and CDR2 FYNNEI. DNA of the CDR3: TGTGCCAGCAATCCGGGACAGAAACTGTTTTTT. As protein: CASNPGQKLFF. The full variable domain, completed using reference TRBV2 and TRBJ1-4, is EPEVTQTPSHQVTQMGQEVILRCVPISNHLYFYWYRQILGQKVEFLVSFYNNEISEKSEIFDDQFSVERPDGSNFTLKIRSTKLEDSAMYFCASNPGQKLFFGSGTQLSVL.